This TCR beta chain was identified in a study of T cell responses to AZD1222 COVID-19 vaccine. Study-level results: Mostly white British, mostly female donors; authors suggested clonal diversity may be underestimated.

The J segment lost 2 bases and the V segment lost 3 bases, leaving 1 base of the junction unmatched. The CDR3 runs to 14 residues. Germline CDR1 reads KGHSH; CDR2 reads LQKENI. Second-dose intervals of approximately 4 or approximately 12 weeks were pooled. Comments on this clone: Its antigen is currently unknown.

Here immunoSEQ multiplex PCR was the method, and the copy in TCRdb shows in-frame clones only, minus some. This table has around 110,000 clones, about 90% appearing once. The sequencing here drew on peripheral blood, taken 28 days after the second AZD1222 dose. The chain carries TRBV18 and TRBJ1-3; 7 nucleotides match TRBD1. The source is an adult who received the AZD1222 COVID-19 vaccine. CDR3 in amino acids: CASSPDRAGNTIYF. CDR3 coding DNA: TGTGCCAGCTCACCCGACAGGGCTGGAAACACCATATATTTT.